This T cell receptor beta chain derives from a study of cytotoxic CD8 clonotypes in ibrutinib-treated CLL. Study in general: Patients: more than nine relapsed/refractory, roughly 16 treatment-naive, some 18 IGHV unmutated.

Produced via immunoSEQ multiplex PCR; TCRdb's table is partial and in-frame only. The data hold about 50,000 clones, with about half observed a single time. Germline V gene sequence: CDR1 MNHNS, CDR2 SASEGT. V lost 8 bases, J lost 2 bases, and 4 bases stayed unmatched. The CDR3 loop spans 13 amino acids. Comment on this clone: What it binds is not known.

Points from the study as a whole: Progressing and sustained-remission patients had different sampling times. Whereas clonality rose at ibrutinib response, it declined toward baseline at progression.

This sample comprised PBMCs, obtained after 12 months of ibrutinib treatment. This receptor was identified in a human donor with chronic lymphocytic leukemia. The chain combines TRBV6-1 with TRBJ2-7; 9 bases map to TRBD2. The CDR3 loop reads CASGRLAAYEQYF. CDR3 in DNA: TGTGCCAGCGGGAGACTAGCGGCCTACGAGCAGTACTTC.